This TCR beta chain was sequenced in a study of spatial heterogeneity in lung cancer. Time point of the sample: sample taken at primary tumor resection. Tumor, nontumor lung or frozen PBMC supplied whole RNA, sequenced without sorting. A unique molecular identifier was carried by every single TCR cDNA molecule. Via MiXCR, TCRdb re-called the 5' RACE reads, giving one row per CDR3 protein. The data show more than 9,000 distinct CDR3 sequences, around 9.3% seen once. A few counts support this clonotype. This sequence originates from a male donor with early-stage non-small cell lung cancer. The specimen was PBMCs, collected at surgery.

Written as DNA, the CDR3 is TGCAGTGCTAGAGATTTCGGACAGGGAAACACCGGGGAGCTGTTTTTT. Its translation: CSARDFGQGNTGELFF. This chain uses TRBV20-1 with TRBJ2-2, with TRBD1 identical over 8 bases. The CDR3 loop spans 16 amino acids. Trimming took 0 bases from V and 2 from J; bases not matched to a gene: 5. The germline V gene encodes CDR1 DFQATT and CDR2 SNEGSKA (reference sequence).